A single sample gave rise to the 4 T cell receptor beta chains below, sequenced in a study of cytomegalovirus exposure and HLA in healthy donors. Researchers ran the PCR with 60 Vbeta and 13 Jbeta primers. Produced via immunoSEQ multiplex PCR; TCRdb's table is partial and in-frame only. Here the sample spans 110,000 to 150,000 clones, more than 75% being singletons. Material: PBMCs. The receptors originated from a man aged 18-30 years in good health and CMV-seropositive.

This chain connects TRBV6-5 to TRBJ2-5; D is perhaps TRBD2 (6 bases). The J call may be in error: the DNA end matches TRBJ2-7 better. The CDR3 spans 15 residues. The germline CDR1 and CDR2 sequences are MNHEY and SVGAGI. CDR3: CASSYSLSGGYEQYF. The CDR3 DNA is TGTGCCAGCAGTTACTCTCTTAGTGGGGGGTACGAGCAGTACTTC.

V gene TRBV5-4 combines with J gene TRBJ2-4; 7 nucleotides align to TRBD2. The germline V gene has CDR1 SGHNT and CDR2 YYREEE (reference sequence). The CDR3 is made up of 14 amino acids. The J segment lost 4 bases and the V segment lost 1 base, leaving 2 bases of the junction unmatched. The CDR3 bases are TGTGCCAGCAGCTTGATGGGGGGGAAAAACATTCAGTACTTC. Translated: CASSLMGGKNIQYF. The whole variable domain, remainder taken from reference TRBV5-4 and TRBJ2-4, is ETGVTQSPTHLIKTRGQQVTLRCSSQSGHNTVSWYQQALGQGPQFIFQYYREEENGRGNFPPRFSGLQFPNYSSELNVNALELDDSALYLCASSLMGGKNIQYFGAGTRLSVL.

The chain has TRBV9 and TRBJ2-2; 16 nucleotides line up with TRBD2. This CDR3 spans 18 amino acids. V trimming: 3 bases; J trimming: 5 bases; junction bases outside the gene matches: 7. The germline V gene has CDR1 SGDLS and CDR2 YYNGEE. Written as DNA, the CDR3 is TGTGCCAGCAGCGACCAGCCGGGACTAGCGGGAGGGACCGGGGAGCTGTTTTTT. Translating gives CASSDQPGLAGGTGELFF.

This clone came up a few times. The J gene is TRBJ1-2, the V gene TRBV6-5; D is undetermined. CDR3 length equals 14 residues. The V end was cut by 5 bases, the J end by 5 bases, with 15 bases between. The germline gives CDR1 MNHEY, CDR2 SVGAGI. The CDR3, as DNA: TGTGCCAGCAGTAACCCGCGGCACCCTTATGGCTACACCTTC. This codes for CASSNPRHPYGYTF.